These T cell receptor beta chains were read from a single sample in a study of T cells in Graves' hyperthyroidism and ophthalmopathy. Via MiXCR, TCRdb re-called the multiplex PCR reads, giving one row per CDR3 protein. The sample consists of 250,000 to 300,000 distinct CDR3 sequences, approximately 12% of them appearing once. The specimen was blood. All receptors come from a woman aged 30 to 39 with Graves' hyperthyroidism that later progressed to Graves' ophthalmopathy. CDR3s include the opening cysteine and the closing phenylalanine or tryptophan. A D gene is named only where the DNA matches it firmly. For some rows the clone size is stated as once, few or many, or as a class when expanded; others skip it.

V gene	J gene	clone size	D gene	CDR3 DNA	CDR3 protein
TRBV27	TRBJ2-1	many	TRBD2	TGTGCCAGCAGTTTCTCGGGACTAGCCACCCACAATGAGCAGTTCTTC	CASSFSGLATHNEQFF
TRBV19	TRBJ1-1	-	TRBD1	TGTGCCAGCGGGACAGTAATGAACACTGAAGCTTTCTTT	CASGTVMNTEAFF
TRBV5-6	TRBJ2-1	-	TRBD2	TGTGCCAGCAGCTTTAGCGGGAGACCAAGCTCCTACAATGAGCAGTTCTTC	CASSFSGRPSSYNEQFF
TRBV28	TRBJ1-2	many	-	TGTGCCAGCAGTTCCCACCGGGCCCAGCGCGACTATGGCTACACCTTC	CASSSHRAQRDYGYTF
TRBV7-9	TRBJ2-3	few	-	TGTGCCAGCAGCTTAGCGCTGGACTCCTTTAGGAATACGCAGTATTTT	CASSLALDSFRNTQYF
TRBV6-5	TRBJ2-6	many	TRBD2	TGTGCCAGCAGTTACTCAAGCGGGAGGGCTGGGGCCAACGTCCTGACTTTC	CASSYSSGRAGANVLTF
TRBV3-2	TRBJ1-3	many	-	TGTGCCAGCAGCCCCCCAAGACAGGGGGCTCTCTCTGGAAACACCATATATTTT	CASSPPRQGALSGNTIYF
TRBV7-2	TRBJ2-3	many	-	TGTGCCAGCAGCGAGAACGTTGATACGCAGTATTTT	CASSENVDTQYF
TRBV5-5	TRBJ2-5	few	TRBD1	TGTGCCAGCAGCTTGGCCACAGGGGGCGGACAAGAGACCCAGTACTTC	CASSLATGGGQETQYF
TRBV20-1	TRBJ2-4	-	TRBD1	TGCAGTGCTGTTACCGGGACAGGGAACATTCAGTACTTC	CSAVTGTGNIQYF
TRBV28	TRBJ2-1	-	TRBD2	TGTGCCAGCAGTACGCCGGGACAGAGACTAGCGGGAGGGGGTGGTGAGCAGTTCTTC	CASSTPGQRLAGGGGEQFF
TRBV7-9	TRBJ2-4	-	TRBD2	TGTGCCAGCAGCCTTAGCGGGACAAACATTCAGTACTTC	CASSLSGTNIQYF
TRBV9	TRBJ1-2	many	-	TGTGCCAGCAGCGTAGATGCGGGGACCGACTATGGCTACACCTTC	CASSVDAGTDYGYTF
TRBV7-9	TRBJ1-1	few	-	TGTGCCAGCCACAGGGAAGGAACTGAAGCTTTCTTT	CASHREGTEAFF
TRBV9	TRBJ2-1	-	-	TGTGCCAGCAACGTGACAGGGGACGGGAGGGGTGCTGAGCAGTTCTTC	CASNVTGDGRGAEQFF
TRBV13	TRBJ2-1	few	-	TGTGCCAGCAGCTTAGGCACGGCAGAGCAGTTCTTC	CASSLGTAEQFF
TRBV7-9	TRBJ2-5	many	-	TGTGCCGGAAAAGGGGTCGGAGAGACCCAGTACTTC	CAGKGVGETQYF
TRBV28	TRBJ1-1	many	-	TGTGCCAGCAGTACGACGGACAGCAAAAACACTGAAGCTTTCTTT	CASSTTDSKNTEAFF
TRBV29-1	TRBJ2-1	many	-	TGCAGCGTTGAACCAAACTCCTACAATGAGCAGTTCTTC	CSVEPNSYNEQFF
TRBV7-2	TRBJ2-1	many	-	TGTGCCAGCAGCCAGACTCGGTCGAGTTACAATGAGCAGTTCTTC	CASSQTRSSYNEQFF
TRBV18	TRBJ2-7	many	-	TGTGCCAGCTCACCACCGAATGGCCAGGACTCCTACGAGCAGTACTTC	CASSPPNGQDSYEQYF
TRBV12-3/TRBV12-4	TRBJ1-2	many	TRBD1	TGTGCCAGCACCAGCTTCGGGACAGGAGGTCGGACTGGCTACACCTTC	CASTSFGTGGRTGYTF
TRBV20-1	TRBJ1-6	many	-	TGCAGTGCTAGGACAGGTTTCGCATCGGGCTCACCCCTCCACTTT	CSARTGFASGSPLHF
TRBV5-4	TRBJ2-2	-	-	TGTGCCAGCAGCGTAGTATCCCCGAACACCGGGGAGCTGTTTTTT	CASSVVSPNTGELFF
TRBV20-1	TRBJ2-5	-	TRBD2	TGCAGTGCAGAACGGGTCAGCGGGGTACTACAAGAGACCCAGTACTTC	CSAERVSGVLQETQYF
TRBV18	TRBJ1-5	many	-	TGTGCCAGCTCACCACCGGGGGGGGACAGCAATCAGCCCCAGCATTTT	CASSPPGGDSNQPQHF
TRBV18	TRBJ1-4	many	-	TGTGCCAGCTCACCAACGGGGAGCGGGGAAGAAAAACTGTTTTTT	CASSPTGSGEEKLFF
TRBV29-1	TRBJ2-7	few	-	TGCAGCGTTGAGCTTCCTAGCAGATACGAGCAGTACTTC	CSVELPSRYEQYF